This T cell receptor (beta chain) was sequenced during a study of identical twins. The CDR3 runs to 17 residues. CDR1 SQVTM and CDR2 ANQGSEA come from the germline V gene. The V and J ends lost 2 bases and 2 bases, in that order; junction bases with no gene match: 7. This clonotype was recorded a few times. TCRdb re-derived calls from the 5' RACE reads in MiXCR, one entry per CDR3 protein. This table has 750,000 to 950,000 distinct CDR3 sequences, over 9% appearing once. The sample also formed part of further work on yellow fever vaccine responses in identical twins. That publication notes: Vaccine-induced T cell responses in twins were reportedly observed to appear partly convergent, partly personalized.

The chain joins TRBV29-1 to TRBJ2-1, with TRBD2 identical over 12 bases. The source of this sequence is a woman between 18 and 29 years old in good health. The sequenced sample was PBMCs. CDR3 coding DNA: TGCAGCGTTGAAAGATGGACTAGCGGGGCAACCTACAATGAGCAGTTCTTC. Its protein product is CSVERWTSGATYNEQFF.